This T cell receptor (beta chain) was recovered during a study of monozygotic twins with cystic fibrosis listed by TCRdb under 2021. Notes on the research overall: Barcoded libraries were prepared with roughly 15 PCR cycles from three micrograms of fragmented DNA. To gauge how much genetics shapes V and J gene usage, the researchers compared TCR beta repertoires both within and across 16 monozygotic twin pairs who have cystic fibrosis. Ten female and six male twin pairs, aged about 2.0 to 36.4 years (median about 9.5 years) and mostly children and adolescents, were included in the cohort. Twins were ranked among some 1,100 cohort participants for weight-for-height and FEVPerc (FEV1 disease centile) at the day of blood sampling. Data for three of the twin pairs had previously been reported in another context. Study-wide conclusions, independent of this receptor: V gene usage was most similar to the co-twin in 13 of 16 pairs, and J usage was most similar to the co-twin in 8 of 16 pairs, which suggests genetic constraints. The cohort was small, and no association was found between shared CDR3 numbers and age, concordance or disease severity. Simpson clonality was generally low (median about 0.01), which suggests a naive-dominated repertoire, and clonality was higher in the most severely affected patients. Nucleotide-identical clonotype sharing was significantly higher within monozygotic CF twin pairs than between unrelated CF individuals (P = 0.000026, Mann-Whitney).

With regard to this clone: Its target antigen remains unknown. Base-call qualities are not available, and no considerably larger clone is one nucleotide away.

The twin pairs came from the European Cystic Fibrosis Twin and Sibling Study Cohort, which recruited patients from 158 CF clinics across 14 European countries. Zygosity and CFTR genotype were verified in-house, with zygosity tested by multiplex PCR of nine short tandem repeat loci. Peripheral blood was sampled from each twin, and clinical parameters were recorded on the day of blood sampling. Phenol/chloroform extraction was used to isolate genomic DNA from peripheral blood cells, and the DNA was then kept in TE buffer at 4 degrees C. Following the manufacturer's instructions, TCR beta CDR3 regions were amplified by multiplex PCR with the immunoSEQ immune profiling system. An Illumina NextSeq system was used for sequencing. In the authors' own workflow: The immunoSEQ Analyzer platform handled processing of the sequence data, and clonality was calculated by taking the square root of Simpson's index of productive rearrangements. Jensen-Shannon distance served as the measure of similarity in V and J usage, while OLGA was used to compute CDR3 generation probabilities. The researchers looked up shared CDR3 sequences in the immuneACCESS database (August 2020) and in VDJdb (December 2020). The table was pulled from immuneACCESS by TCRdb, which kept in-frame rearrangements only. Such tables lose some clones; where checked, under half of the loss comes from unresolved V genes, and the rest has no known cause. The V and J calls and the clone size are those of that table, but D and trimming were determined from the DNA. The table for this sample lists some 32,000 clones; more than 85% of them were counted only once. The top ten clones comprise approximately 0.88% of the sample.

According to the germline V gene (reference sequence), CDR1 reads LNHDA and CDR2 reads SQIVND. Deletion took 5 bases off V and 5 bases off J, with a span of 12 bases between the germline ends. The CDR3 contains 14 residues, cysteine and phenylalanine counted. Left in the record is the CDR3 DNA by itself, 42 bases read in frame from the first base. Recombination connected TRBV19 to TRBJ1-4, with the D gene not confidently named. The clonotype comes from a girl aged 2-10 years with cystic fibrosis. Sequencing used blood. The nucleotide sequence reads as follows: TGTGCCAGTAGTTCACAAGCCTCAAATGAAAAACTGTTTTTT. This sequence encodes CASSSQASNEKLFF.